This T cell receptor (beta chain) is from a study of shared clonotypes between healthy human individuals (dated by TCRdb to 2019 to 2021). Study-wide context: A few men and a couple of women, aged 18 to 49 years, made up the cohort. For each donor, CD4 naive and CD4 memory were each run on three plates, CD8 naive on two plates, and CD8 memory on one plate. Between about 0.94 and 8.9 billion PBMCs per donor were obtained by leukapheresis. Different laboratories and diverse techniques were used to prepare libraries and sequence TCR repertoires, to increase sequencing depth and limit assay-specific biases. Blood TCR repertoires of roughly five healthy adults were deeply sequenced to estimate repertoire size and the extent of clonotype sharing between individuals.

Healthy HIV-negative adults with no recently reported acute infections or vaccinations were included as donors. Only Caucasian adults living in Nashville, Tennessee, USA were represented among the donors. CD4+ T cells were enriched by magnetic negative selection; naive cells were then positively selected on CD45RA, and the negative fraction formed the memory subset. Blood was obtained by leukapheresis, after which PBMCs were separated by Ficoll-Histopaque density gradient centrifugation and cryopreserved in liquid nitrogen vapor phase. Purity and quantity of every magnetically sorted T cell population were checked by analytical flow cytometry. Each sorted fraction had its genomic DNA isolated and then quantified by UV absorbance on a Nanodrop 2000c. Study-level results and caveats: Pairwise subsampling indicated that sequencing depth was expected to affect the degree of clonotype sharing among donors. The genetic and exposure-history diversity represented was limited by the small number of donors. About 5% of naive CD4, roughly 3.6% of naive CD8, approximately 2.2% of memory CD4, and 0.35% to 0.5% of memory CD8 clonotypes were shared across several donors. Larger estimated clonotype richness was generally found for naive subsets than for memory subsets. Sampling was restricted to blood, and TCR repertoires in tissue are likely to differ from TCR repertoires in blood. Even with the large sequencing depth, rarefaction of the sorted-subset datasets indicated that sequencing was incomplete. Higher generation probabilities were observed for clonotypes shared by all four sorted-subset donors than for non-shared clonotypes.

The germline V gene (reference sequence) gives CDR1 as LNHDA and CDR2 as SQIVND. The V end gives up 6 bases and the J end 0 bases, leaving 17 bases in the junction not matched to a gene. The CDR3 starts with the cysteine, ends with the phenylalanine, and has 18 residues. Of the read, only the CDR3 DNA is kept; its 54 bases are in frame from base 1. On this clone itself: Its antigen has not been determined. No much larger clone exists at a distance of one base, and base qualities are not known.

TCR CDR3 regions were amplified from genomic DNA by multiplex PCR using the deep immunoSEQ assay. For each cell subset, the extracted genomic DNA was distributed evenly across all wells of several immunoSEQ 96-well plates, and each plate served as one replicate. For sorted subsets, each replicate PCR was loaded with 200 ng genomic DNA, equivalent to about 33,000 T cell genomes. Purified libraries were quantified with a Qubit 3.0 fluorometer, sized on a Bioanalyzer 2100, and re-quantified with the KAPA Library Quantification kit. A separate single-read 150-cycle Illumina NextSeq 550 flow cell was used to sequence each immunoSEQ 96-well plate. Concerning the study's data processing: Because only junctional sequences without quality scores were contained in the immunoSEQ output, filtering matching that applied to full-length reads could not be performed. Sequences were annotated with PyIR, a Python wrapper for IgBLAST v1.9, using IMGT germline references to assign V/J genes and CDR3. Reads were removed for weak V/J assignments (E-value above 1e-6), missing CDR3, stop codons, out-of-frame junctions, or ambiguous translated residues. A V3J clonotype was defined by an identical inferred V gene, J gene, and CDR3 amino acid sequence. Percentage overlap between repertoires was calculated by dividing the number of shared unique clonotypes by the size of the smaller repertoire. RTK rarefaction, the Chao1 estimator, and Recon v2.1 estimates of unobserved clonotypes were used to assess repertoire richness. Generation probabilities were computed with OLGA for all TCRbeta clonotypes obtained by the gDNA method from a few donors. The source is immuneACCESS, and TCRdb retained only in-frame sequences with V and J called. Part of the clones is not carried over; for the studies checked, unresolved V genes explain less than half of this, and the remainder is unexplained. That table furnishes V, J and clone size, whereas the DNA furnished D and trimming. The sample profile shows 1,500,000 or so clones; approximately 98.5% of them were found once. The ten most abundant clones make up under 0.45% of the sample.

The sample consisted of naive CD4+ T cells sorted from blood. What this sample's cell subset or site label stands for: CD45RA+ positively selected. The rearrangement joined TRBV19 to TRBJ2-7; TRBD2 lines up with 7 middle nucleotides. This clonotype was sampled from a man aged 25-40 years in good health. The nucleotide sequence is given as TGTGCCAGTAGCAAAAACTCCCTCCAGCGGGGATACTCCTACGAGCAGTACTTC. This sequence encodes CASSKNSLQRGYSYEQYF.